This entry is about one T cell receptor (beta chain). These data belong to a study of technical replicates of blood from a handful of donors. Germline trimming cut 5 bases from V and 3 bases from J; bases unmatched to any gene: 4. CDR3 length: 14 residues. Germline-derived CDR1 and CDR2 are MDHEN and SYDVKM. Assay used: immunoSEQ multiplex PCR; TCRdb lists only in-frame clones, some missing. This sample carries about 85,000 clones, over 90% of them seen once, and the ten largest clones take approximately 0.25%. The sample consisted of T cells isolated from PBMCs. V and J are TRBV28 and TRBJ1-2; 9 nucleotides match TRBD1. The TCR was taken from a human donor in good health. The CDR3: CASSPGQGYYGYTF. CDR3 nucleotides: TGTGCCAGCAGTCCCGGACAGGGGTACTATGGCTACACCTTC.